The clone carrying this T cell receptor beta chain came up many times. Its antigen is not known. This sample is part of a study of T-cell memory formation after mild COVID-19. Looking at the study overall: TCR clusters were largely donor specific. Study-wide findings and caveats: Pre-infection memory showed some responding clones, and this suggested that cross-reactive memory joined. Contracting CD4+ clones lay largely in CM and EM, with CD8+ ones residing in EMRA.

The TCR alpha and TCR beta cDNA libraries, bearing sample barcodes and UMIs, were generated by 5'RACE using constant-segment primers. TCRdb fed the 5' RACE reads into MiXCR, producing one record per CDR3 protein. Found here are about 82,000 distinct CDR3 sequences, roughly 13% of them singletons; the top ten hold roughly 40%. Trimming shortened V by 1 base and J by 12 bases, and 7 bases separated the two germline ends. The CDR3 contains 11 residues. Sequenced: PBMCs or a T cell subset sorted from them (not recorded which). This rearrangement joins TRBV12-3 or TRBV12-4 to TRBJ1-3; possible D gene TRBD1, 5 bases. The source of this sequence is a man aged 18 to 30 who had mild COVID-19 (a few samples of this study predate the infection). Cell type and time point are not known. CDR3 sequence (DNA): TGTGCCAGCAGTTTAGTCCAGGGCATATATTTT. It is translated as CASSLVQGIYF.